This T cell receptor (beta chain) was obtained from a study of CD8+CD57+ T cells in acquired aplastic anemia. Notes on the study in general: No significant patient-versus-control difference appeared in CD8+ Simpson's diversity. CD8+CD57+ cells from patients were less diverse than total CD4+ and CD8+ pools. Both patients and controls carried the same twenty-nine CD8+ CDR3 sequences.

The V end was cut by 3 bases, the J end by 3 bases, with 7 bases between. The CDR3 is 13 residues long. Germline CDR1 is SGHNT and CDR2 is YYREEE (reference sequence). Patients picked for sequencing had shown CD8+CD57+ cell expansion detected by flow cytometry. A severe acquired aplastic anemia diagnosis applied to all patients. Among the patients, none had received any therapy at the time of blood sampling. TCR beta VDJ and CDR3 profiles were obtained from a genomic DNA template. TCRdb itself ran the reads through MiXCR, one entry per CDR3 protein. Of about 20,000 distinct CDR3 sequences in the sample, 30% to 40% are singletons; the top ten hold about 87%. Regarding this clonotype: Its cognate antigen is unknown.

The TCR comes from a human donor with aplastic anemia. Sequencing was carried out using CD8+CD57+ T cells sorted from PBMCs. The sample's subset: bead-enriched CD8+CD57+ effector memory T cells from SAA patients. The chain carries TRBV5-4 and TRBJ1-5; no definite D call. The CDR3 sequence: CASSSGVNQPQHF. DNA for the CDR3: TGTGCCAGCAGCTCAGGTGTCAATCAGCCCCAGCATTTT.